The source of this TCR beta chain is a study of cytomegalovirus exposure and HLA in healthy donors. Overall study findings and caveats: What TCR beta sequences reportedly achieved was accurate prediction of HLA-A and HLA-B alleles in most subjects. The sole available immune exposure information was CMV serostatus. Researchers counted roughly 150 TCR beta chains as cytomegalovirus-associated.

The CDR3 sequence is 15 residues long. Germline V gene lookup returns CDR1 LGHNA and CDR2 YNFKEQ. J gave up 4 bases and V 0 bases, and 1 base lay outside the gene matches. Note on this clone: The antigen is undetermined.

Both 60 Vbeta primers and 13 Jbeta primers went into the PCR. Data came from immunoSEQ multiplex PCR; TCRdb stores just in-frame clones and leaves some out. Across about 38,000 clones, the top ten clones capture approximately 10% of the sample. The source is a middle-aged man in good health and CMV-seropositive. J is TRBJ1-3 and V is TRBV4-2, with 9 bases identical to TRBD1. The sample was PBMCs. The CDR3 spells CASSQDGTGGNTIYF. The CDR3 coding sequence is TGTGCCAGCAGCCAAGACGGGACAGGGGGAAACACCATATATTTT.